One sample yielded the 11 T cell receptor beta chains listed below, sequenced in a study of response to subunit inactivated influenza vaccine. TCRdb fed the RT-PCR reads into MiXCR, producing one record per CDR3 protein. The sample holds around 190,000 distinct CDR3 sequences, approximately 15% seen once. Sequenced material: CD8+ T cells sorted from PBMCs, taken 5 days after vaccination. These receptors were obtained from a man aged 50 to 59 who received an inactivated influenza vaccine.

This chain connects TRBV27 to TRBJ2-5; possible D gene TRBD1, 5 bases. This CDR3 comprises 16 residues. Germline CDR1 is MNHEY and CDR2 is SMNVEV (reference sequence). V lost 2 bases, J lost 3 bases, and 16 bases lay in between. The CDR3 reads CASSLRLGHLEETQYF. In DNA, the CDR3 is TGTGCCAGCAGTTTACGCTTGGGGCACCTAGAAGAGACCCAGTACTTC.

CDR3 coding DNA: TGTGCCAGTCGGCGGGGGGCTAGCGGAGACACCGGGGAGCTGTTTTTT. The encoded protein is CASRRGASGDTGELFF. This sequence joins TRBV7-3 and TRBJ2-2; 8 bases are shared with TRBD2. In germline, CDR1 is SGHTA, CDR2 FQGTGA. Trimming took 9 bases from V and 3 from J; bases not matched to a gene: 12. This CDR3 region has 16 residues.

This clonotype turned up a few times. This sequence joins TRBV7-2 and TRBJ1-4, with a weak D call TRBD1 (5 bases). The ends were cut back, 4 bases at V and 0 bases at J, with 9 bases in the middle. This CDR3 is built from 15 residues. Germline-derived CDR1 and CDR2 are SGHTA and FQGNSA. This CDR3 is CASSSGAATNEKLFF. The DNA of the CDR3 is TGTGCCAGCAGCTCCGGGGCAGCAACTAATGAAAAACTGTTTTTT.

This clonotype was counted at least ten times. V usage is TRBV29-1 and J usage is TRBJ2-2, with TRBD1 matching 9 bases. This CDR3 is 13 amino acids long. Trimming cost V 8 bases and J 5 bases; bases outside gene matches: 6. The germline V gene has CDR1 SQVTM and CDR2 ANQGSEA. CDR3 coding DNA: TGCAGCTCGTGGACAGGGGAGACCGGGGAGCTGTTTTTT. It is translated as CSSWTGETGELFF.

V gene TRBV29-1 combines with J gene TRBJ1-2, with TRBD1 matching over 8 bases. Trimming took 7 bases from V and 3 from J; bases not matched to a gene: 7. Germline assignment: CDR1 SQVTM and CDR2 ANQGSEA. This CDR3 is built from 13 residues. The CDR3: CSAGQGADYGYTF. For the CDR3, the DNA is TGCAGCGCCGGACAGGGAGCTGACTATGGCTACACCTTC.

This clonotype has a handful of counts. This sequence joins TRBV15 and TRBJ1-4; weak D call: TRBD1 (5 bases). CDR1 LNHNV and CDR2 YYDKDF come from the germline V gene (reference sequence). Trimming left V 4 bases short and J 5 bases short, with 20 bases between. CDR3 length equals 17 residues. In DNA, the CDR3 is TGTGCCACCAGCACCCCCCAGGTCGGGGGAAGGAATGAAAAACTGTTTTTT. Encoded protein: CATSTPQVGGRNEKLFF.

V gene TRBV21-1 combines with J gene TRBJ1-6. TRBV21-1 is given as a pseudogene. The CDR3 consists of 14 residues. The CDR3 DNA is TGTGCCAGGTTCAGGACCCTTTCTAGTTCACCCCTCCACTTT. It codes for CARFRTLSSSPLHF.

V and J are TRBV13 and TRBJ2-7, with TRBD1 identical over 9 bases. This CDR3 comprises 15 residues. Trimming cost V 5 bases and J 2 bases; bases outside gene matches: 7. Germline V gene lookup returns CDR1 PRHDT and CDR2 FYEKMQ (reference sequence). The CDR3 reads CASSTRTGDPYEQYF. As DNA, the CDR3 is TGTGCCAGCAGCACCAGGACAGGGGATCCCTACGAGCAGTACTTC.

Notes on this clonotype: This clone may be a read error of a much larger clone one base away. The chain combines TRBV3-1 with TRBJ2-3, with 11 nucleotides matching TRBD2. The CDR3 is made up of 18 amino acids. CDR1 LGHDT and CDR2 YNNKEL come from the germline V gene (reference sequence). CDR3 sequence (DNA): TGTGCCTGCAGCCCTCCGGCTAGCGGGGGGTTTAGCACAGATACGCAGTATTTT. Translated: CACSPPASGGFSTDTQYF.

V usage is TRBV23-1 and J usage is TRBJ2-1, with no clear D. TRBV23-1 is sorted into the ORF group, with uncertain function. The CDR3 loop spans 15 amino acids. The germline V and J ends were trimmed by 0 bases and 8 bases, with 14 bases remaining between them. The CDR3 protein is CASSQSYYARYEQFF. DNA for the CDR3: TGCGCCAGCAGTCAATCGTACTACGCTCGATATGAGCAGTTCTTC.

The CDR3 spells CASSQEGQGSHEQYF. In DNA, the CDR3 is TGTGCCAGCAGCCAAGAGGGACAGGGGAGCCACGAGCAGTACTTC. The chain is built from TRBV14 and TRBJ2-7, with TRBD1 identical over 10 bases. The CDR3 runs to 15 residues. Germline lookup yields CDR1 SGHDN and CDR2 FVKESK. Trimming cost V 0 bases and J 5 bases; bases outside gene matches: 4. The full variable domain, in which reference TRBV14 and TRBJ2-7 provide the parts outside the CDR3, is EAGVTQFPSHSVIEKGQTVTLRCDPISGHDNLYWYRRVMGKEIKFLLHFVKESKQDESGMPNNRFLAERTGGTYSTLKVQPAELEDSGVYFCASSQEGQGSHEQYFGPGTRLTVT.